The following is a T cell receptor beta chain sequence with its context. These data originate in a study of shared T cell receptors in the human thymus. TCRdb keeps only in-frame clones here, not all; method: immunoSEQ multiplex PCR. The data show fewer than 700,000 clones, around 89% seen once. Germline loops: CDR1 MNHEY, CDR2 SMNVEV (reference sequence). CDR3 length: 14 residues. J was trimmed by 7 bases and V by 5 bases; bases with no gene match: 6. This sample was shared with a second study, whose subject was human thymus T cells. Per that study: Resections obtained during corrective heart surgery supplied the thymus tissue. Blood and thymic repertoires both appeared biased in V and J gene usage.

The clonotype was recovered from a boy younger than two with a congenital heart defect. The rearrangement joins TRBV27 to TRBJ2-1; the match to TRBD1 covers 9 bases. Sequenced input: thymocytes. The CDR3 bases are TGTGCCAGCAGTCCGACAGGGGGAGCGAATGAGCAGTTCTTC. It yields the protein CASSPTGGANEQFF.